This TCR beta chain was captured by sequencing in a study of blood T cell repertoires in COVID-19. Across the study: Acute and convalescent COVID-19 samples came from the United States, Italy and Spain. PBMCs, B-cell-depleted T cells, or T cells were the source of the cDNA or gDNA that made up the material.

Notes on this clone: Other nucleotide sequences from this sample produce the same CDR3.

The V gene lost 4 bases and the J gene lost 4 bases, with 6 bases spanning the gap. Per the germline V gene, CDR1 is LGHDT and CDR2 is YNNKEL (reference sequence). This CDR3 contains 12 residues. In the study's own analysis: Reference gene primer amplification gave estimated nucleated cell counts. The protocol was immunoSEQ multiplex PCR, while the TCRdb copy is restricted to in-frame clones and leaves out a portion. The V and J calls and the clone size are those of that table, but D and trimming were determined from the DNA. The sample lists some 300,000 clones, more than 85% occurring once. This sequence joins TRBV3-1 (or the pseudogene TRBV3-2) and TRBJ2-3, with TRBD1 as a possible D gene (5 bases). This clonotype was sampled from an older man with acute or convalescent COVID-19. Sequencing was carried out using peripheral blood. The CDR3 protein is CASSPRADTQYF. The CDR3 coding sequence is TGTGCCAGCAGCCCCAGGGCAGATACGCAGTATTTT.